This T cell receptor (beta chain) was captured in a study of shared clonotypes between healthy human individuals. Study-wide results and caveats: Clonotype sharing across donors was expected to vary with sequencing depth. Naive CD4 clonotypes were shared across several donors at 4% to 5%.

Naive CD8 cells comprised CD45RO-negative, CCR7-positively selected cells, excluding terminally differentiated effector memory CD45RA+ cells. Concerning this clone: Its specificity is unknown.

Measured with immunoSEQ multiplex PCR; TCRdb has only the in-frame clones, and not every one. The sample has around 2,000,000 clones, about 95% seen once. Germline values: CDR1 SGHRS, CDR2 YFSETQ. Trimming removed 4 bases from V and 5 bases from J, with 13 bases in between. This CDR3 spans 13 amino acids. The sequence came from a man aged 18-30 years in good health. The chain recombines TRBV5-1 with TRBJ2-7, with TRBD2 as a possible D gene (6 bases). The specimen sequenced was naive CD8+ T cells sorted from blood. The DNA for the CDR3 is TGCGCCAGCAGCGAGAGGGGCGGGGACGAGCAGTACTTC. Encoded protein: CASSERGGDEQYF.